The 20 T cell receptor beta chains below all came from one sample that was sequenced in a study of OX40 agonist ivuxolimab in advanced cancers. The library was prepared using the immunoSEQ multiplex PCR assay. What TCRdb holds here is the immuneACCESS table cut down to in-frame rearrangements. Part of the clones is not present; checked against another copy, under half of the missing clones reflect an unresolved V gene, and the others are unexplained. The sample table shows tens of thousands of clones, and roughly 90% are seen once. Roughly a tenth of the sample lies in the top ten. Here the sequenced sample was CD4+ or CD8+ T cells sorted from blood, taken in a trial of the OX40 agonist ivuxolimab. The receptors shown here come from an adult with an advanced solid tumor such as melanoma, head and neck, liver or kidney cancer.

This chain links TRBV4-3 with TRBJ2-7; no reliable D call. The CDR3 is 15 residues long. V lost 0 bases to trimming and J lost 5 bases, with 14 bases between them. Germline lookup yields CDR1 LGHNA and CDR2 YSLEER. This chain's CDR3 is CASSQDRSQWNEQYF. CDR3 nucleotide sequence: TGCGCCAGCAGCCAAGATAGGTCCCAATGGAACGAGCAGTACTTC.

This chain uses TRBV4-3 with TRBJ2-7; D uncertain. Deletions cut 1 base from V and 0 bases from J, with 13 bases between. This CDR3 contains 16 residues. From germline, CDR1 is LGHNA and CDR2 YSLEER. The CDR3 loop reads CASSQVLTGSSYEQYF. The DNA of the CDR3 is TGCGCCAGCAGCCAAGTTTTAACCGGGTCCTCCTACGAGCAGTACTTC.

A single count supports this clone. The chain combines TRBV7-8 with TRBJ1-3, with D hard to call. Germline CDR1 is SGHVS and CDR2 is FQNEAQ. The CDR3 has 15 amino acids. Trimming took 1 base from V and 0 from J, leaving 7 bases between them. CDR3 region: CASSLVAVSGNTIYF. The CDR3 DNA follows: TGTGCCAGCAGCTTAGTCGCAGTCTCTGGAAACACCATATATTTT.

The genes are TRBV4-1 and TRBJ1-4; D is perhaps TRBD1 (5 bases). The V end lost 8 bases, the J end lost 8 bases, and 18 bases lay between the germline ends. CDR3 size: 14 residues. Germline CDR1 reads MGHRA; CDR2 reads YSYEKL. CDR3: CASGDPRRGEKLFF. CDR3 DNA: TGCGCCAGCGGGGACCCCCGACGTGGGGAAAAACTGTTTTTT.

The rearrangement links TRBV7-2 to TRBJ2-5; TRBD1 agrees at 9 bases. CDR1 and CDR2 (germline): SGHTA, FQGNSA. The CDR3 is made up of 16 amino acids. J gave up 2 bases and V 4 bases, and 8 bases lay outside the gene matches. The CDR3 DNA reads TGTGCCAGCAGCTCGACAGGGGGGTTCTTTCAAGAGACCCAGTACTTC. This sequence encodes CASSSTGGFFQETQYF.

V is TRBV4-1 and J is TRBJ2-5, with 7 bases fitting TRBD1. V gave up 2 bases and J gave up 8 bases; unmatched junction bases: 2. Germline loops: CDR1 MGHRA, CDR2 YSYEKL. CDR3 length: 12 residues. In DNA form, the CDR3 reads TGCGCCAGCAGCCAAACAGGGGACACCCAGTACTTC. Translation: CASSQTGDTQYF.

V usage is TRBV5-4 and J usage is TRBJ1-1; 10 bases align to TRBD1. The CDR3 loop spans 12 amino acids. The germline CDR1 and CDR2 sequences are SGHNT and YYREEE (reference sequence). J lost 10 bases, V lost 4 bases, and 4 bases had no gene match. The CDR3 sequence: CASSPGQGGAFF. The CDR3 DNA follows: TGTGCCAGCAGCCCAGGACAGGGGGGAGCTTTCTTT.

The chain employs TRBV11-1 and TRBJ2-1; D is uncertain. Trimming shortened V by 3 bases and J by 0 bases, and 12 bases separated the two germline ends. This CDR3 comprises 16 residues. Germline CDR1 and CDR2: SGHAT and FQDESV (reference sequence). In nucleotides, the CDR3 is TGTGCCAGCAGCTTTGTGACCAAAAGCTCCTACAATGAGCAGTTCTTC. Translating gives CASSFVTKSSYNEQFF. The full variable domain, with the rest looked up from reference TRBV11-1 and TRBJ2-1, is EAEVAQSPRYKITEKSQAVAFWCDPISGHATLYWYRQILGQGPELLVQFQDESVVDDSQLPKDRFSAERLKGVDSTLKIQPAELGDSAMYLCASSFVTKSSYNEQFFGPGTRLTVL.

J is TRBJ2-7 and V is TRBV9; D is possibly TRBD1 (6 bases). Deletions cut 3 bases from V and 0 bases from J, with 7 bases between. This CDR3 contains 13 residues. The germline V gene has CDR1 SGDLS and CDR2 YYNGEE. DNA for the CDR3: TGTGCCAGCAGCGGAGGGGGCTCCTACGAGCAGTACTTC. Translating it yields CASSGGGSYEQYF.

With regard to this clone: The sample holds other DNA sequences that translate to the same CDR3. CDR3 bases: TGTGCCAGTACGTTGGGGAACACTGAAGCTTTCTTT. It codes for CASTLGNTEAFF. The V and J genes are TRBV19 and TRBJ1-1; D remains ambiguous. Germline values: CDR1 LNHDA, CDR2 SQIVND (reference sequence). Trimming cost V 7 bases and J 1 base, with 7 bases left between them. This CDR3 region has 12 residues.

The chain uses TRBV27 and TRBJ1-1; D uncertain. The germline gives CDR1 MNHEY, CDR2 SMNVEV (reference sequence). Trimming removed 0 bases at V and 4 bases at J, with 6 bases between. The CDR3 extends over 13 amino acids. The CDR3 loop is CASSLSVGTEAFF. CDR3 nucleotides: TGTGCCAGCAGTTTATCGGTAGGCACTGAAGCTTTCTTT.

In its sample, this clone was seen once. The rearrangement links TRBV13 to TRBJ2-5; 12 nucleotides align to TRBD2. The CDR3 covers 15 residues. Germline V lookup: CDR1 PRHDT, CDR2 FYEKMQ (reference sequence). J lost 5 bases, V lost 6 bases, and 7 bases had no gene match. The chain's CDR3 is CASSQGLAGWETQYF. The CDR3, as DNA: TGTGCCAGCAGTCAAGGACTAGCGGGATGGGAGACCCAGTACTTC.

The V gene is TRBV10-3, the J gene TRBJ2-7; 10 positions agree with TRBD2. CDR1 is ENHRY, CDR2 SYGVKD, per germline. V was pared by 9 bases and J by 3 bases, with 14 bases of the junction left unmatched. This CDR3 has 16 amino acids. CDR3 sequence reads: CAIRGSSGGDFYEQYF. The CDR3 DNA is TGTGCCATTAGGGGCTCTAGCGGGGGAGACTTCTACGAGCAGTACTTC.

Notes on this clone: The sample has other DNA sequences that encode this CDR3 too. The V and J genes are TRBV5-1 and TRBJ2-7; D call uncertain. The CDR3 loop spans 13 amino acids. In germline, CDR1 is SGHRS, CDR2 YFSETQ. V lost 0 bases and J 1 base, leaving 5 bases between the germline ends. CDR3 protein: CASSLESSYEQYF. CDR3 in DNA: TGCGCCAGCAGCTTGGAAAGTTCCTACGAGCAGTACTTC. The full variable domain, rest sourced from reference TRBV5-1 and TRBJ2-7, is KAGVTQTPRYLIKTRGQQVTLSCSPISGHRSVSWYQQTPGQGLQFLFEYFSETQRNKGNFPGRFSGRQFSNSRSEMNVSTLELGDSALYLCASSLESSYEQYFGPGTRLTVT.

The chain combines TRBV14 with TRBJ1-2; TRBD1 matches at 9 bases. The V gene end was trimmed by 4 bases and the J gene end by 8 bases; junction bases not matched to a gene: 8. The length of the CDR3 is 14 residues. Per germline, CDR1 SGHDN and CDR2 FVKESK. The CDR3 DNA is TGTGCCAGCAGCCCCCTTGCGACAGGGGGGGGCTACACCTTC. Its protein is CASSPLATGGGYTF. The complete variable domain, with remaining parts taken from reference TRBV14 and TRBJ1-2, reads EAGVTQFPSHSVIEKGQTVTLRCDPISGHDNLYWYRRVMGKEIKFLLHFVKESKQDESGMPNNRFLAERTGGTYSTLKVQPAELEDSGVYFCASSPLATGGGYTFGSGTRLTVV.

The chain carries TRBV19 and TRBJ2-1, with 10 bases lining up with TRBD2. CDR1 is LNHDA and CDR2 is SQIVND in the germline V gene (reference sequence). The CDR3 runs 15 residues. V was clipped by 7 bases and J by 2 bases; unmatched bases: 5. Here the CDR3 DNA reads TGTGCCAGTACCCCAGCGGGAGGGACCTACAATGAGCAGTTCTTC. It encodes CASTPAGGTYNEQFF.

The chain links TRBV27 to TRBJ1-4; D not certain. V dropped 4 bases and J dropped 7 bases, with 10 bases sitting between them. Germline values: CDR1 MNHEY, CDR2 SMNVEV (reference sequence). The length of the CDR3 is 13 residues. The DNA for the CDR3 is TGTGCCAGCAGTTGGGGTTCCTCTGAAAAACTGTTTTTT. As protein: CASSWGSSEKLFF.

The rearrangement links TRBV5-1 to TRBJ2-5, with 11 positions matching TRBD2. The DNA end is a closer match to TRBJ2-7, so the J assignment may be wrong. Germline lookup yields CDR1 SGHRS and CDR2 YFSETQ. The length of the CDR3 is 15 residues. The DNA for the CDR3 is TGCGCCAGCAGCACGGGACTAGCGGCTTCCTACGAGCAGTACTTC. Encoded protein: CASSTGLAASYEQYF.

The rearrangement joins TRBV9 to TRBJ2-1; 7 bases align to TRBD2. J gave up 3 bases and V 2 bases, and 5 bases lay outside the gene matches. CDR3 length: 15 residues. Per germline, CDR1 SGDLS and CDR2 YYNGEE. The CDR3 DNA reads TGTGCCAGCAGCGTGAGCGGGACTCACTACAATGAGCAGTTCTTC. It translates to CASSVSGTHYNEQFF.

The J gene is TRBJ2-3, the V gene TRBV5-6, with a weak D call TRBD2 (5 bases). The CDR3 covers 11 residues. Trimming pared 4 bases from V and 15 bases from J, leaving 15 bases between. CDR1 is SGHDT, CDR2 YYEEEE, per germline. For the CDR3, the DNA is TGTGCCAGCAGCGCCCGGGATGAGATCTATTTT. Translating it yields CASSARDEIYF.